A single sample gave rise to the 25 T cell receptor beta chains below, sequenced in a study of T cells in Graves' hyperthyroidism and ophthalmopathy. Amplified TCR beta CDR3 regions came from RNA transcripts. The study used the HTBI primer set for a first-round RT-PCR of the TCR CDR3. TCRdb reanalysed the multiplex PCR reads using MiXCR and keeps one entry per CDR3 protein. The data contain about 500,000 distinct CDR3 sequences, around 17% of them singletons. The sequencing sample was made of blood. These receptors originate from a woman aged 18-30 years with Graves' hyperthyroidism.

This clonotype was detected a few times. The rearrangement joins TRBV6-1 to TRBJ2-3, with D unresolved. V was cut by 5 bases and J by 4 bases, with 10 bases left in between. This CDR3 has 13 residues. Germline loops: CDR1 MNHNS, CDR2 SASEGT. The CDR3 reads CASSRSLADTQYF. DNA of the CDR3: TGTGCCAGCAGTAGGTCCTTAGCAGATACGCAGTATTTT.

This clonotype appeared many times. The rearrangement links TRBV24-1 to TRBJ2-5, with 12 bases that match TRBD2. Germline V lookup: CDR1 KGHDR, CDR2 SFDVKD. The CDR3 extends over 16 amino acids. The V segment lost 3 bases and the J segment 1 base; nucleotides outside the gene matches: 2. CDR3 DNA sequence: TGTGCCACCAGTGATACTAGCGGGGGGCCCCAAGAGACCCAGTACTTC. Translated, it gives CATSDTSGGPQETQYF.

The chain carries TRBV6-2 or TRBV6-3 and TRBJ1-2; D gene uncertain. Germline CDR1 and CDR2: MNHEY and SVGEGT. This CDR3 has 16 amino acids. V gave up 5 bases and J gave up 6 bases, with 22 bases separating them. This CDR3 reads CASSPDMALAVDGYTF. The CDR3, as DNA: TGTGCCAGCAGTCCTGACATGGCCCTGGCGGTTGATGGCTACACCTTC.

DNA of the CDR3: TGCGCCAGCAGCCAAGTGGGCCGGGATAACTATGGCTACACCTTC. This translates into CASSQVGRDNYGYTF. This sequence joins TRBV4-1 and TRBJ1-2; no definite D call. Germline V lookup: CDR1 MGHRA, CDR2 YSYEKL. The CDR3 is made up of 15 amino acids. Between the trimmed V and J ends, which lost 1 base and 1 base, there was a span of 10 bases.

The rearrangement joins TRBV29-1 to TRBJ2-2; TRBD1 matches 8 bases. This CDR3 has 13 residues. With V trimmed by 3 bases and J by 6 bases, 3 bases remained unmatched. The germline gives CDR1 SQVTM, CDR2 ANQGSEA. The CDR3 protein is CSVETGVPGELFF. CDR3 DNA sequence: TGCAGCGTTGAGACAGGGGTCCCCGGGGAGCTGTTTTTT.

This clonotype turned up a few times. The rearrangement links TRBV12-3 or TRBV12-4 to TRBJ1-3; the D is unclear. Between the trimmed V and J ends, which lost 2 bases and 3 bases, there was a span of 8 bases. The CDR3 totals 14 residues. CDR3: CASSLFRGGNTIYF. CDR3 DNA sequence: TGTGCCAGCAGTTTATTTCGGGGTGGAAACACCATATATTTT.

The V call is TRBV27, the J call TRBJ1-1; tentatively, D is TRBD1 (5 bases). Germline assignment: CDR1 MNHEY and CDR2 SMNVEV (reference sequence). This CDR3 region has 17 residues. Trimming pared 2 bases from V and 6 bases from J, leaving 22 bases between. The CDR3 here is CASSLRRDVIPPPEAFF. In nucleotides, the CDR3 is TGTGCCAGCAGTTTAAGGCGGGACGTAATCCCCCCCCCTGAAGCTTTCTTT.

This clonotype has just a few counts. The J gene is TRBJ1-5, the V gene TRBV10-3; TRBD1 is a possible D gene (6 bases). The V gene's germline CDR1 is ENHRY and CDR2 SYGVKD. This CDR3 spans 13 amino acids. V lost 4 bases and J lost 9, with 13 bases in between. In nucleotides, the CDR3 is TGTGCCATCAGTGCTGGACAGCCGAGGCCCCAGCATTTT. It codes for CAISAGQPRPQHF.

This clonotype was counted many times. The chain employs TRBV28 and TRBJ2-7; D is unclear. In germline, CDR1 is MDHEN, CDR2 SYDVKM. V lost 5 bases and J 3 bases, leaving 11 bases between the germline ends. The CDR3 is 13 residues long. The CDR3 loop reads CASSLPLSYEQYF. In DNA, the CDR3 is TGTGCCAGCAGTCTCCCCCTTAGCTACGAGCAGTACTTC.

This clonotype was counted at least ten times. V and J are TRBV30 and TRBJ2-5; D uncertain. There are 11 residues in the CDR3. The germline V and J ends were trimmed by 3 bases and 3 bases, with 5 bases remaining between them. CDR1 is GTSNPN and CDR2 is SVGIG in the germline V gene (reference sequence). CDR3 sequence reads: CAWSDEETQYF. CDR3 nucleotide sequence: TGTGCCTGGAGCGATGAAGAGACCCAGTACTTC.

This chain uses TRBV7-9 with TRBJ2-6; 9 nucleotides match TRBD2. The CDR3 is 12 amino acids. Per germline, CDR1 SEHNR and CDR2 FQNEAQ (reference sequence). The V gene end was trimmed by 5 bases and the J gene end by 18 bases; junction bases not matched to a gene: 8. CDR3 amino acids: CASSLGTSKSTF. The CDR3 DNA follows: TGTGCCAGCAGCCTCGGGACTAGCAAATCGACTTTC.

As regards this clonotype: It may be a read error: a sequence one base away is much more abundant. As DNA, the CDR3 is TGTGCCACCAGTGATTTGCCAGGGTGGAAGGCAGATACGCAGTATTTT. Protein product: CATSDLPGWKADTQYF. The chain combines TRBV24-1 with TRBJ2-3, with D perhaps TRBD1 (5 bases). CDR3 length: 16 amino acids. Germline V lookup: CDR1 KGHDR, CDR2 SFDVKD. The V and J ends lost 0 bases and 4 bases respectively, with 13 bases between them.

The J gene is TRBJ2-1, the V gene TRBV13, with 11 bases aligning to TRBD2. The trim removed 1 base at V and 7 bases at J, leaving 3 bases unmatched. Germline loops: CDR1 PRHDT, CDR2 FYEKMQ (reference sequence). The CDR3 has 15 amino acids. In DNA form, the CDR3 reads TGTGCCAGCAGCTTAGAACTAGCGGGAGCGAATGAGCAGTTCTTC. It yields the protein CASSLELAGANEQFF.

This clonotype was found a few times. The rearrangement links TRBV18 to TRBJ1-1; TRBD1 agrees at 11 bases. Losses at the gene ends were 6 bases for V and 3 bases for J; bases not matched to a gene: 12. Germline V gene lookup returns CDR1 KGHSH and CDR2 LQKENI. The CDR3 is 17 residues long. CDR3 nucleotides: TGTGCCAGCTCCGTCCTCGGACAGGGGGCGTTAGACACTGAAGCTTTCTTT. Translation: CASSVLGQGALDTEAFF.

The gene calls are TRBV19 and TRBJ2-2; no reliable D call. The V end lost 4 bases, the J end lost 7 bases, and 16 bases lay between the germline ends. Germline CDR1 reads LNHDA; CDR2 reads SQIVND (reference sequence). This CDR3 contains 15 residues. This CDR3 reads CASSTNTRKHGELFF. CDR3 nucleotide sequence: TGTGCCAGTAGTACAAACACCAGAAAGCACGGGGAGCTGTTTTTT.

The chain joins TRBV28 to TRBJ2-7, with no clear D. From germline, CDR1 is MDHEN and CDR2 SYDVKM. Trimming shortened V by 5 bases and J by 0 bases, and 14 bases separated the two germline ends. CDR3 length: 15 residues. This chain's CDR3 is CASSPPDASSYEQYF. The CDR3 bases are TGTGCCAGCAGTCCACCGGACGCCAGCTCCTACGAGCAGTACTTC.

This clonotype was found a few times. The V call is TRBV2, the J call TRBJ2-1; D unresolved. This CDR3 comprises 12 residues. The germline CDR1 and CDR2 sequences are SNHLY and FYNNEI. The V end lost 9 bases, the J end lost 6 bases, and 12 bases lay between the germline ends. The CDR3 loop reads CARMDPGNEQFF. The CDR3 nucleotides read TGTGCCAGAATGGACCCTGGCAATGAGCAGTTCTTC.

In this sample, this clonotype turned up many times. The V gene is TRBV2, the J gene TRBJ2-1; no definite D call. Germline V gene sequence: CDR1 SNHLY, CDR2 FYNNEI. The CDR3 length is 14 residues. The V and J ends lost 4 bases and 0 bases respectively, with 7 bases between them. CDR3 region: CASSGRSSYNEQFF. Written as DNA, the CDR3 is TGTGCCAGCAGTGGGCGGAGCTCCTACAATGAGCAGTTCTTC.

The genes are TRBV5-1 and TRBJ1-2; 7 bases fit TRBD1. The CDR3 extends over 16 amino acids. Germline V gene lookup returns CDR1 SGHRS and CDR2 YFSETQ. V shed 3 bases, J shed 4 bases, and the junction held 12 bases outside the gene matches. The CDR3 bases are TGCGCCAGCAGCTCAATTAATGCCGGGACAGTCTATGGCTACACCTTC. Its translation: CASSSINAGTVYGYTF. The variable domain in full, with the rest retrieved from reference TRBV5-1 and TRBJ1-2, is KAGVTQTPRYLIKTRGQQVTLSCSPISGHRSVSWYQQTPGQGLQFLFEYFSETQRNKGNFPGRFSGRQFSNSRSEMNVSTLELGDSALYLCASSSINAGTVYGYTFGSGTRLTVV.

This clonotype appeared many times. V and J are TRBV3-1 and TRBJ1-1; D is uncertain. The CDR3 loop spans 15 amino acids. V was trimmed by 3 bases and J by 4 bases, leaving 15 bases between them. CDR1 and CDR2 (germline): LGHDT, YNNKEL (reference sequence). The CDR3 loop reads CASSQRRPSVTEAFF. The CDR3 DNA follows: TGTGCCAGCAGCCAGCGACGTCCGTCGGTCACTGAAGCTTTCTTT.

This clonotype came up a few times. The CDR3 region is CASLGAGLHEQFF. CDR3 nucleotide sequence: TGTGCCAGCTTGGGGGCAGGGTTGCATGAGCAGTTCTTC. The rearrangement joins TRBV11-3 to TRBJ2-1; TRBD1 is a possible D gene (6 bases). Germline CDR1 reads SGHNT; CDR2 reads YENEEA. CDR3 length: 13 residues. Trimming shortened V by 8 bases and J by 8 bases, and 16 bases separated the two germline ends.

This clonotype has a count of ten or more. The J gene is TRBJ2-1, the V gene TRBV12-3 or TRBV12-4; D not certain. Trimming stripped 3 bases from V and 4 bases from J, with 10 bases between. The CDR3 length is 14 residues. CDR3 sequence reads: CASSLSASYNEQFF. DNA for the CDR3: TGTGCCAGCAGTTTGTCAGCGAGTTACAATGAGCAGTTCTTC.

In this sample, this clonotype turned up many times. The chain employs TRBV20-1 and TRBJ2-1; 8 positions match TRBD2. V lost 0 bases and J lost 9; bases outside the gene matches: 4. CDR3 length: 13 amino acids. From germline, CDR1 is DFQATT and CDR2 SNEGSKA (reference sequence). CDR3 sequence reads: CSARDRGGFEQFF. The CDR3 bases are TGCAGTGCTAGAGATCGCGGGGGGTTTGAGCAGTTCTTC.

The chain recombines TRBV20-1 with TRBJ2-2; no reliable D call. The CDR3 totals 13 residues. Trimming removed 3 bases at V and 2 bases at J, with 7 bases between. Looked up from germline, CDR1 is DFQATT and CDR2 is SNEGSKA (reference sequence). As DNA, the CDR3 is TGCAGTGCTAGCGCCAGAAACACCGGGGAGCTGTTTTTT. Translating gives CSASARNTGELFF.

This clonotype turned up a few times. This chain joins TRBV3-1 and TRBJ2-7; 9 nucleotides agree with TRBD2. V lost 0 bases to trimming and J lost 3 bases; unmatched junction nucleotides: 9. Germline CDR1 and CDR2: LGHDT and YNNKEL (reference sequence). The CDR3 runs 17 residues. The CDR3 nucleotides are TGTGCCAGCAGCCAAGATCTGATCCTAGCGGGATTCTACGAGCAGTACTTC. Residues: CASSQDLILAGFYEQYF.